This T cell receptor beta chain is drawn from a study of post-analysis software for immune sequencing data. Study-wide context: In terms of disease course, relapsing-remitting, secondary progressive and progressive-relapsing multiple sclerosis were included.

The CDR3 sequence is 14 residues long. Germline CDR1 and CDR2: MNHNS and SASEGT. The V gene lost 8 bases and the J gene lost 2 bases, with 14 bases spanning the gap. The authors incorporated unique molecular identifiers into the TCR beta cDNA libraries. T cells numbering about 0.95 to 10 million gave rise to some 500,000 cDNA molecules. MiXCR, run by TCRdb on the PCR reads, gives a single entry per CDR3 protein. The table has over 300,000 distinct CDR3 sequences, around 37% seen once; the top ten hold 10% to 15%. Comments on this clonotype: What it binds is unknown.

Whole-study findings and limits: Four to six TRBV segments were more frequent in patients than controls; TRBV5-6, TRBV5-1 and TRBV20-1 belonged to this group. Same-batch samples co-clustered strongly by F measure. Significantly decreased normalized Chao1 diversity was recorded for multiple sclerosis patients relative to controls.

The sequencing sample was made of blood. This TCR derives from a girl aged 10-17 years with multiple sclerosis. The chain employs TRBV6-1 and TRBJ2-3; D is perhaps TRBD2 (6 bases). Written as DNA, the CDR3 is TGTGCCAGCCGGGGCAGGGAGGTCACAGATACGCAGTATTTT. This codes for CASRGREVTDTQYF.